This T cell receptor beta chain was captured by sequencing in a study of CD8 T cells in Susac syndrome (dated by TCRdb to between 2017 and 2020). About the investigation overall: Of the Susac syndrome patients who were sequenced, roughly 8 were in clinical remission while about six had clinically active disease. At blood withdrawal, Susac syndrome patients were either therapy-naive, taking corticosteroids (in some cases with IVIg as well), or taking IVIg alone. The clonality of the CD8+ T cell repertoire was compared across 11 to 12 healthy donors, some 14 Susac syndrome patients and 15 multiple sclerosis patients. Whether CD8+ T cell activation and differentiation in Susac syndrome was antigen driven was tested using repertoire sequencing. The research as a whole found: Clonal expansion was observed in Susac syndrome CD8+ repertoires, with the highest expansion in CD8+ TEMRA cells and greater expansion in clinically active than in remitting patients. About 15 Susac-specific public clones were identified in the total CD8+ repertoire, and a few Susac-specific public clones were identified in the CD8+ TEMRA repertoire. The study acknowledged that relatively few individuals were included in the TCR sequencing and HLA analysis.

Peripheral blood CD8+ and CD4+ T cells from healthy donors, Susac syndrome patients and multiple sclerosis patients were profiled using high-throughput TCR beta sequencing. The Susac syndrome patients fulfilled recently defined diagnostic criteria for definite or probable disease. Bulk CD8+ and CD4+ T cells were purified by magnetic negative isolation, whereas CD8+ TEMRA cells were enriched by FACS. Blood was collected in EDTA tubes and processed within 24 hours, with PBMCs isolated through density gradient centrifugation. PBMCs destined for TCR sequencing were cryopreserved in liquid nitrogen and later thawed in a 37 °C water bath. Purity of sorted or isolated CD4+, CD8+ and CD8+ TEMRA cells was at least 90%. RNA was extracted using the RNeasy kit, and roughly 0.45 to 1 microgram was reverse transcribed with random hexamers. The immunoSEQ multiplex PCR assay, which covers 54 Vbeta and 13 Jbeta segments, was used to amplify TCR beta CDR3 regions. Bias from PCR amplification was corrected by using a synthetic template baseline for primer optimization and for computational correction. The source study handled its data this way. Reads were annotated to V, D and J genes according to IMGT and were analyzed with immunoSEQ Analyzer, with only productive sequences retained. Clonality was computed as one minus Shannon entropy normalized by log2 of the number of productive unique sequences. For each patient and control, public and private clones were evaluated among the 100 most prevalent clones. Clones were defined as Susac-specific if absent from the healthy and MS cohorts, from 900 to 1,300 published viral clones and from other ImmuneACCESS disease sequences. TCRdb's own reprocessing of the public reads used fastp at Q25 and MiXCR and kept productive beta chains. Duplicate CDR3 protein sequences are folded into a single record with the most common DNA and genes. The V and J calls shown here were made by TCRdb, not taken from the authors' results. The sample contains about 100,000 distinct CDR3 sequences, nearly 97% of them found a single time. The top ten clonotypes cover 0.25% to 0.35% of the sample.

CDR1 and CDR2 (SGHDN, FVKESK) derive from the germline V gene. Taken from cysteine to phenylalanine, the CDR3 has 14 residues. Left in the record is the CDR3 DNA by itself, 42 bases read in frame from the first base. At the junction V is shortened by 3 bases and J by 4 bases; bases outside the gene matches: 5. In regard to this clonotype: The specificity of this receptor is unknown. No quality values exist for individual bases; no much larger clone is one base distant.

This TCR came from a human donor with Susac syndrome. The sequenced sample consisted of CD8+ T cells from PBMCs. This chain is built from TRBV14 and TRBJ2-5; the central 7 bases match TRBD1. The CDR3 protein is CASSHRQGRETQYF. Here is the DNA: TGTGCCAGCAGCCACCGACAGGGCCGAGAGACCCAGTACTTC. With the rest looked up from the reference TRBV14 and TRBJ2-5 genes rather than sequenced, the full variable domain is EAGVTQFPSHSVIEKGQTVTLRCDPISGHDNLYWYRRVMGKEIKFLLHFVKESKQDESGMPNNRFLAERTGGTYSTLKVQPAELEDSGVYFCASSHRQGRETQYFGPGTRLLVL.